This record concerns one TCR beta chain sequence. The antigen is undetermined. Looked up from germline, CDR1 is GTSNPN and CDR2 is SVGIG (reference sequence). The CDR3 consists of 14 residues. The protocol was immunoSEQ multiplex PCR, while the TCRdb copy is restricted to in-frame clones and leaves out a portion. This table has roughly 40,000 clones, around 81% appearing once. The record originates from a study of lymphopenia after photon versus proton radiotherapy. General study findings and limits: A bigger post-nadir fall in TCR diversity correlated inversely with survival time in deceased patients.

This specimen was peripheral blood, taken from a patient treated with proton-based radiotherapy. The sequence was obtained from a woman in her 70s with pancreatic cancer. V is TRBV30 and J is TRBJ2-7; tentatively, D is TRBD2 (5 bases). The CDR3 nucleotides are TGTGCTTCATCGGCGGAGACTAACCTCTACGAGCAGTACTTC. It encodes CASSAETNLYEQYF.